This T cell receptor (beta chain) came from a study of cytomegalovirus exposure and HLA in healthy donors (dated by TCRdb to 2016 to 2017). Concerning the study at large: In an earlier analysis of approximately 500 of the donors, 276 Gb of sequence data and some 120 million unique TCR beta sequences from roughly 190 million T cells were reported. Among almost 400 genotyped donors of the cohort, an average of approximately 250,000 unique TCR beta nucleotide sequences were sequenced per donor, roughly a sixth of them non-productive. In a later genetic analysis, genome-wide SNP genotypes for about 60% of the 666 donors were used, and that subset was treated as a discovery cohort. The study combined high-throughput TCR immunosequencing, statistical association of individual TCRs with disease status, and machine learning to predict cytomegalovirus infection status. The later analysis used no new phenotypic data to find candidate immune exposures, relying instead on TCR beta sequences and their occurrence across donors. Four or five DR-DQ haplotypes were handled as single units for association and clustering because linkage in the cohort was strong. Every discovery cohort repertoire had been produced on one sequencing platform. Along with the approximately 670-subject first cohort, a separate validation cohort of over a hundred different subjects was used. To study patterns of TCR occurrence, a later analysis re-analyzed previously published TCR beta repertoires from around 700 donors and added high-resolution HLA genotyping. Using immunosequencing, the study profiled T cell repertoires from fewer than 700 subjects and related those repertoires to cytomegalovirus serostatus. An early release that covered fewer than 750 HLA-typed donors contained around 300 gigabases of sequencing data and 85 million to 100 million unique TCR sequences. Donor age, sex, ethnicity and CMV serostatus were compiled together with the repertoire data. The number of typed donors differed by locus: about 629-630 for A, B, C, DRB1 and DQB1; 500 to 550 for DQA1; some 610 for DPA1; and about 450 for DPB1. The genetic ancestry cluster associated with self-reported Caucasian donors included about four fifths of the 300 to 400 genotyped donors. In an earlier analysis of 587 of the donors, high-throughput TCR beta sequencing was used to judge whether each TCR beta V gene segment behaved as functional or pseudogenic. The study was designed to test whether signatures of past pathogen exposure could be identified by cataloging public T cell receptors. HLA typing included class I and class II loci at four-digit resolution.

The cohort consisted of 670 or so healthy bone marrow donors. At the time of sampling, every cohort member was nominally healthy, though immune exposures that went unrecorded were likely present. The donor tested CMV seronegative and was one of the 352 seronegative cohort members. Each donor provided a peripheral blood sample, and peripheral blood mononuclear cells were used for TCR beta sequencing. Genomic DNA was extracted from the blood cell samples with the Qiagen DNeasy Blood Extraction Kit. As concerns this clone: Its cognate antigen has yet to be identified. The record has no base qualities; no much larger clone is one base away.

On the study overall, not on this receptor specifically: A further reported finding was that TCR beta sequences accurately predicted the HLA-A and HLA-B alleles for most subjects in the first cohort. CMV serostatus was the only immune exposure information available for the cohort. A later analysis found that most CMV-associated TCR beta chains appeared HLA-restricted, with HLA associations seemingly driven largely by CMV exposure. Sequencing depth was assumed to be roughly uniform across donors in the presence/absence analyses, though that assumption may not hold. Because the 87-base-pair reads could not distinguish some IMGT-functional V segments, including TRBV6-2 and TRBV6-3, those segments were excluded. In a later analysis, the rate of TCR association differed among HLA loci, with DRB1 alleles having the most associated TCRs and HLA-C alleles having the fewest. A few of the identified cytomegalovirus-associated TCR beta chains were confirmed in vitro to be specific for cytomegalovirus antigens. A later genetic analysis associated a missense DCLRE1C variant with V-gene and J-gene trimming of TCR beta chains, and an independent cohort replicated the association. Correlated functional status among segregating V segments might reflect linkage disequilibrium, but an unknown experimental factor could not be ruled out. A later analysis associated about 17,000 TCR beta sequences with specific HLA alleles at a false discovery rate of 0.05. Because counts were too low, some 16 rarely observed V segments, including chromosome 9 orphons, were excluded from the earlier analysis of 587 of the donors. The sequencing pipeline was judged likely to have produced a cluster of highly shared sequence variants as a technical artifact. According to a later analysis, parvovirus B19, influenza, CMV and Epstein-Barr virus appeared linked to several top co-occurrence clusters. According to a later genetic analysis, donors in an Asian-associated ancestry cluster had fewer N-insertions in productive TCRs than the approximately 700-donor mean. Compared with equally common non-associated chains, HLA-associated TCR beta chains in a later analysis were more clonally expanded and had lower generation probabilities. The authors suggested that the approach could potentially be generalized to other disease states and immunological phenotypes. Because some donors lacked HLA typing at each locus, the association tests relied only on the typed subset. Most TCR sequences were observed very rarely across donors, whereas some public TCRs were present in many individuals. An earlier analysis of approximately 600 of the donors showed that most TCR beta V segments appeared in productive rearrangements either about 90% or about 30% of the time, which broadly matched IMGT annotations. In both the original and validation cohorts, the classifier was reported to diagnose cytomegalovirus status with high specificity and sensitivity. When HLA alleles, especially DR and DQ, strongly co-occurred, attributing TCR associations to individual alleles was difficult. The study gave a list of 150 to 200 TCR beta chains associated with cytomegalovirus. The cohort was sequenced for TCR beta chains only, and without alpha or paired-chain data the features that could be detected were limited.

The CDR1 and CDR2 encoded by the germline V gene (reference sequence) are LNHDA and SQIVND. Spanning cysteine to phenylalanine, the CDR3 consists of 15 amino acids. The retained sequence is limited to the CDR3, 45 bases, with the frame set at the first base. At the junction V is shortened by 3 bases and J by 12 bases; bases outside the gene matches: 14. Library prep was done by the immunoSEQ multiplex PCR assay. For the multiplex PCR, a mixture combining 60 forward primers for TCR Vbeta segments and 13 reverse primers for TCR Jbeta segments was used. The CDR3 region of rearranged TCR beta genes was amplified from genomic DNA by a multiplex PCR assay. The Illumina HiSeq System was used to sequence the amplified TCR beta libraries as 87-base-pair reads. On the study's bioinformatics: Across the 666 repertoires, a later analysis counted 75 million to 90 million unique TCR beta chains, 9 million to 14 million of which were shared by at least two donors. To remove PCR and sequencing errors, raw reads were error-corrected and collapsed into unique sequences using a nearest-neighbor algorithm that merged closely related sequences. To assign V, D and J gene segments, CDR3 sequences were aligned to IMGT reference sequences. Each retained sequence needed at least a six-nucleotide match to both a V gene segment and a J gene segment. A rearrangement counted as productive if the CDR3 had no stop codons and remained in frame with V and J, and every other rearrangement counted as non-productive. Following IMGT convention, CDR3 was defined as the stretch from the second conserved V-encoded cysteine up to the conserved J-encoded phenylalanine. The earlier analysis of some 540 of the donors excluded any sequence lacking an unambiguous match to a single V gene segment. In an earlier analysis of 450 to 700 of the donors, V segments were called functional above 56.7% productive rearrangements and were called segregating when the between-donor standard deviation exceeded 5%. To diagnose cytomegalovirus status from the catalog of TCR beta chain sequences, a statistical classification framework was built. In a later analysis, V and J genes were assigned by comparing TCR nucleotide sequences against IMGT/GENE-DB human TR gene sequences. A later analysis assigned CDR3 sequences and most-parsimonious VDJ recombination scenarios with the TCRdist pipeline. In a later analysis, each TCR beta chain was defined by its CDR3 amino acid sequence together with its V-gene family, and reads without a unique V-gene family were excluded. In a later analysis, 450 to 600 highly shared, low-generation-probability nucleotide sequences were removed to address suspected cross-contamination and a sequencing artifact. A later analysis calculated a clonal expansion index for each public chain from normalized within-repertoire ranks of inferred template counts. Generation probabilities in a later analysis came from a VDJ recombination model fitted to out-of-frame rearrangements, and those results were checked against IGoR. A later analysis scored TCR-TCR, TCR-HLA and TCR-CMV co-occurrence with hypergeometric tests, applying a repertoire-size bias correction to TCR pairs. In a later analysis, false discovery rates were estimated by permuting HLA or CMV assignments 20 times. In a later analysis, co-occurring TCRs were grouped with DBSCAN, and TCRdist sequence similarity was added when clustering was performed within HLA-allele-positive subsets. Co-occurrence clustering excluded repertoires with fewer than 30,000 or more than 120,000 public chains, plus five with anomalous nucleotide sharing. Held by TCRdb, this immuneACCESS table contains in-frame sequences only and omits some clones. Under half of the omission traces to an unresolved V gene where checked; the cause of the rest is unknown. That table gives V, J and clone size, and the DNA gave D and trimming. The sample has around 270,000 clones on record, 80% of them singletons. Of the sample, roughly 0.31% falls within the top ten clones.

This TCR came from a girl aged 2-10 years in good health and CMV-seronegative. Here the chain combines TRBV19 and TRBJ2-3; TRBD2 fits 8 bases in the junction. Material for sequencing was PBMCs. The nucleotide sequence is given as TGTGCCAGTAGTATCACCCCCGGGATAGCGGGGCACCAGTATTTT. This is translated as CASSITPGIAGHQYF.